This T cell receptor beta chain was retrieved from a study of beta chain features in type 1 diabetes. Background on the study: Cell yields, gender and age were comparable in patients and healthy donors.

A few counts support this clone. Its cognate antigen is unknown. Study-wide points: TCRB CDR3s were moderately but significantly shorter in Type 1 diabetes patients in all four CD4+ subsets. Whether TCRB rearrangement is influenced by HLA type went unresolved here.

The CDR3 loop spans 13 amino acids. V lost 4 bases to trimming and J lost 4 bases, with 11 bases between them. CDR1 is SGHAT, CDR2 FQDESV, per germline (reference sequence). The isolated RNA, all of it, was reverse transcribed, so expressed TCRB transcripts were what got sequenced. Sequenced by immunoSEQ multiplex PCR; TCRdb stores in-frame clones only, minus some. Of hundreds of thousands of clones in the sample, around 13% were seen once. The material sequenced was naive CD4+ T cells from blood. This TCR derives from a man younger than 30 in good health. The chain links TRBV11-1 to TRBJ2-7; D perhaps matches TRBD1 (5 bases). CDR3 in amino acids: CASSSTALYEQYF. CDR3 coding DNA: TGTGCCAGCAGCTCGACAGCCCTATACGAGCAGTACTTC.